Shown below are 19 T cell receptor delta chains from a single sample sequenced in a study of Vγ9Vδ2 T cells in congenital toxoplasmosis. Template-switch reverse transcription used TRGC- and TRDC-specific primers together in a single tube. Both the TRGC1 and TRGC2 constant genes were targeted by the TRGC primer. TCRdb reprocessed the reads using CATT. The sample has roughly 980 delta-chain clones; roughly 21% are singletons. The sample consisted of gamma-delta T cells from blood. The receptors derive from a child under 10 years old born to a mother with Toxoplasma gondii infection during pregnancy, either congenitally infected or uninfected (not recorded which).

This clone is categorized as large (0.1 to 1%). The J gene is TRDJ1, the V gene TRDV2, with TRDD3 identical over 12 bases. After removal of 4 bases from V and 0 bases from J, the junction contained 17 bases not matched to a gene. Germline loops: CDR1 GEAIGNYY, CDR2 EKD. The CDR3 runs 20 residues. The CDR3 reads CACESYWGIPGMPYTDKLIF. CDR3 DNA: TGTGCCTGTGAATCGTACTGGGGGATACCGGGAATGCCGTACACCGATAAACTCATCTTT.

As regards this clone: This may arise from a read error, as a much more abundant clone is one base away. The DNA is left out, because the CDR3 cannot be placed on it with certainty; the CDR3 is given as TCRdb lists it. The J gene has no call, while the V gene is TRDV2; the tabulated D call, TRDD3, remains unverified against the DNA. Germline assignment: CDR1 GEAIGNYY and CDR2 EKD. The CDR3 has 17 amino acids, counting both end residues. The CDR3 protein is CACDTVGGGSNTDKLTF.

This clone is termed medium-sized. The chain carries TRAV36/DV7 and TRDJ1; D unresolved. Germline loops: CDR1 VTNFRS, CDR2 LTSSGIE (reference sequence). The CDR3 runs 15 residues. Trimming removed 0 bases from V and 0 bases from J, with 12 bases in between. DNA of the CDR3: TGTGCTGTGGAGGGCCATCCCACGTACACCGATAAACTCATCTTT. Protein product: CAVEGHPTYTDKLIF. Looking up the rest from reference TRAV36/DV7 and TRDJ1 gives the full variable domain: EDKVVQSPLSLVVHEGDTVTLNCSYEVTNFRSLLWYKQEKKAPTFLFMLTSSGIEKKSGRLSSILDKKELSSILNITATQTGDSAIYLCAVEGHPTYTDKLIFGKGTRVTVEP.

This sequence joins TRDV1 and TRDJ1; 8 bases match TRDD3. The J gene, missing from TCRdb, was assigned here through DNA to germline matching. Germline values: CDR1 TSWWSYY, CDR2 QGS. The CDR3 extends over 18 amino acids. The J segment lost 1 base and the V segment lost 6 bases, leaving 16 bases of the junction unmatched. The DNA for the CDR3 is TGTGCTCTTGGTCGCATCCTACTTTTGGGGGATGGCACCGATAAACTCATCTTT. Amino acids: CALGRILLLGDGTDKLIF.

Comments on this clone: A far larger clone is one base from this, pointing to a likely read error. This chain uses TRDV2 with TRDJ1; the match to TRDD3 covers 13 bases. Assignment of the J gene here rests on matching the DNA to germline, because TCRdb gives none. The CDR3 is made up of 17 amino acids. Germline values: CDR1 GEAIGNYY, CDR2 EKD. DNA for the CDR3: TGTGCCTGTGACACGCTAGTACTGGGGGATACGACCGATGAACTCATCTTT. It yields the protein CACDTLVLGDTTDELIF.

In the case of this clone: A far larger clone is one base from this, pointing to a likely read error. The chain couples TRDV3 to TRDJ1; TRDD3 matches at 8 bases. The J gene was not available in TCRdb and was assigned here by matching the DNA to germline segments. The CDR3 is made up of 17 amino acids. CDR1 and CDR2 from the germline V gene are TVYSNPD and GDNSRS (reference sequence). The DNA for the CDR3 is TGTGCCTTTAATAGCCCGTCTGGGGGAGCGTACACCAATAAACTCATCTTT. Translation gives CAFNSPSGGAYTNKLIF.

Points on this clone: The TCRdb record carries a much larger clone's protein, which differs from this DNA's translation at residue 8; a read error is the likely cause, and the protein listed here is the DNA translation. The V gene is given as TRDV1, and no J gene call is available. CDR1 and CDR2 (germline): TSWWSYY, QGS. The CDR3 is made up of 13 amino acids. The CDR3 bases are TGTGCTCTTGGGGAAACCCCGCAAGAAGGTCTCATCTTT. Protein product: CALGETPQEGLIF.

Within the sample, this clone is large. This rearrangement joins TRAV38-2/DV8 to TRDJ1; D not resolved. The germline CDR1 and CDR2 sequences are TSESDYY and QEAYKQQN. V lost 4 bases and J lost 8, with 21 bases in between. This CDR3 has 15 residues. Written as DNA, the CDR3 is TGTGCTTATAGGGCCAAAGGTGGCGGTCGATCCAAACTCATCTTT. This codes for CAYRAKGGGRSKLIF.

This clone was observed a handful of times. One base separates it from a far larger clone, so it is likely a read error. The V gene is TRDV1, the J gene TRDJ1; 10 bases agree with TRDD3. CDR3 length equals 22 residues. Germline CDR1 and CDR2: TSWWSYY and QGS. With 0 bases clipped from V and 1 base from J, the junction kept 20 bases outside the gene matches. The CDR3 DNA reads TGTGCTCTTGGGGAACTAAGGCCTTCCCCAAAGTCCTGGGGGATAATCACCGATAAACTCATCTTT. Translated, it gives CALGELRPSPKSWGIITDKLIF.

On this clone: This may arise from a read error, as a much more abundant clone is one base away. The V gene is TRDV2, the J gene TRDJ1; 13 bases agree with TRDD3. CDR1 is GEAIGNYY and CDR2 is EKD in the germline V gene. The V gene end was trimmed by 0 bases and the J gene end by 0 bases; junction bases not matched to a gene: 6. This CDR3 is built from 18 residues. CDR3 region: CACDTILGDTSDTDKLIF. CDR3 bases: TGTGCCTGTGACACCATACTGGGGGATACGTCCGACACCGATAAACTCATCTTT.

This clone counts as large. The chain has TRDV2 and TRDJ2; TRDD3 matches at 10 bases. CDR1 is GEAIGNYY, CDR2 EKD, per germline. The CDR3 covers 14 residues. V lost 3 bases to trimming and J lost 5 bases; unmatched junction nucleotides: 2. Here the CDR3 DNA reads TGTGCCTGTGACGTACTGGGGGATACAGCACAACTCTTCTTT. It encodes CACDVLGDTAQLFF.

Concerning this clone: A much larger clone lies one base from this, so it may be a read error. Different DNA sequences within this sample yield the same CDR3. The chain joins TRDV1 to TRDJ1; 11 nucleotides align to TRDD3. This CDR3 comprises 24 residues. From germline, CDR1 is TSWWSYY and CDR2 QGS. CDR3 bases: TGTGCCCTTGGGGTCCCGGCCTTCCTACCGTTACCACATTACTGGGGGATAACGGTGGATAAACTCATCTTT. Amino acids: CALGVPAFLPLPHYWGITVDKLIF.

This clone is deemed large (0.1 to 1%). The gene calls are TRDV1 and TRDJ2, with 9 bases matching TRDD3. Trimming removed 1 base from V and 3 bases from J; junction bases left unmatched: 15. From germline, CDR1 is TSWWSYY and CDR2 QGS. This CDR3 comprises 20 residues. The DNA of the CDR3 is TGTGCTCTTGGGGAACCCCTTCACACTGGGGGAACTCAGATGACAGCACAACTCTTCTTT. Protein sequence: CALGEPLHTGGTQMTAQLFF.

By share of the sample, this clone is medium-sized. The rearrangement joins TRDV2 to TRDJ1, with 12 bases fitting TRDD3. V shed 6 bases, J shed 0 bases, and the junction held 19 bases outside the gene matches. Germline V lookup: CDR1 GEAIGNYY, CDR2 EKD. The CDR3 is 20 amino acids. The CDR3 DNA sequence: TGTGCCTGTCAAGGGATTACTGGGGGATACAAGAACTCAGACACCGATAAACTCATCTTT. Translated, it gives CACQGITGGYKNSDTDKLIF.

This clone is labeled as medium-sized. V usage is TRDV2 and J usage is TRDJ1; 10 bases match TRDD3. Matching the DNA to germline supplied the J gene, which TCRdb does not give. Germline V gene sequence: CDR1 GEAIGNYY, CDR2 EKD. This CDR3 is built from 17 residues. V gave up 0 bases and J gave up 3 bases; unmatched junction bases: 9. This CDR3 reads CACDTLTGGSTPDKLIF. The CDR3, as DNA: TGTGCCTGTGACACCCTTACTGGGGGATCCACCCCCGATAAACTCATCTTT.

This clone is deemed large. The chain uses TRDV2 and TRDJ3; 11 bases match TRDD3. The trim removed 0 bases at V and 0 bases at J, leaving 12 bases unmatched. Germline V lookup: CDR1 GEAIGNYY, CDR2 EKD. The CDR3 length is 22 residues. This chain's CDR3 is CACDTVKGVGDTSSWDTRQMFF. DNA of the CDR3: TGTGCCTGTGACACCGTCAAGGGTGTGGGGGATACGAGCTCCTGGGACACCCGACAGATGTTTTTC.

Points on this clone: A much larger clone is a single base away; this may be a read error. With the J gene uncalled, the V gene is TRDV2; TRDD3, the D gene given by the table, was not confirmed from the DNA. The CDR3 consists of 18 residues. CDR1 and CDR2 from the germline V gene are GEAIGNYY and EKD. The CDR3 protein is CACDTLLTSAYPADKRIF. The CDR3 DNA sequence: TGTGCCTGTGACACCTTGCTTACCAGCGCATATCCTGCCGATAAACGCATCTTT.

This clone is medium-sized by share. The chain couples TRDV2 to TRDJ1, with TRDD3 matching over 7 bases. J was trimmed by 0 bases and V by 0 bases; bases with no gene match: 3. CDR3 length: 15 residues. The germline V gene has CDR1 GEAIGNYY and CDR2 EKD. The CDR3, as DNA: TGTGCCTGTGACACCCTGGGGGCTCACACCGATAAACTCATCTTT. It specifies CACDTLGAHTDKLIF.

By proportion, this clone is large. The chain has TRDV2 and TRDJ1; D perhaps matches TRDD3 (6 bases). CDR3 size: 15 residues. From germline, CDR1 is GEAIGNYY and CDR2 EKD. The V and J ends lost 0 bases and 8 bases respectively, with 18 bases between them. The DNA for the CDR3 is TGTGCCTGTGACACCGTTGGGGATCCACGGGGAAAACTCATCTTT. This gives the protein CACDTVGDPRGKLIF.